The sequence of this TCR beta chain was determined in a study of cytomegalovirus exposure and HLA in healthy donors. The CDR3 spans 14 residues. Trimming left V 4 bases short and J 0 bases short, with 6 bases between. CDR1 and CDR2 from the germline V gene are ENHRY and SYGVKD. PCR used 60 Vbeta primers and 13 Jbeta primers. Data came from immunoSEQ multiplex PCR; TCRdb stores just in-frame clones and leaves some out. The sample records 110,000 or so clones, approximately 8.6% being singletons. With respect to this clone: Its antigen is as yet unknown.

Study-level points and caveats: The study carried out a later analysis of TCR beta sequences. It associated approximately 15,000 of them with specific HLA alleles at a false discovery rate of 0.05. Reported results showed that the classifier diagnosed cytomegalovirus status with high specificity and sensitivity.

Unrecorded immune exposures were likely, despite nominal health at sampling. The sequence was obtained from a woman in her thirties or forties in good health and CMV-seropositive. The chain carries TRBV10-3 and TRBJ2-2; D is undetermined. The sample consisted of PBMCs. CDR3 in amino acids: CAISGHSNTGELFF. The CDR3, as DNA: TGTGCCATCAGTGGACACTCGAACACCGGGGAGCTGTTTTTT.